This T cell receptor beta chain was sequenced in a study of T cell responses to AZD1222 COVID-19 vaccine. Germline-derived CDR1 and CDR2 are SQVTM and ANQGSEA. The junction had 1 base not matched to a gene; V was cut back by 3 bases and J by 1 base. CDR3 length equals 13 residues. Regarding this clone: The sample carries other DNA sequences with the same CDR3.

Assay: immunoSEQ multiplex PCR; the TCRdb copy retains only in-frame clones and omits some. The sample gives about 130,000 clones, approximately 90% of which show up once; around 1% is in the top ten. This receptor was identified in an adult who received the AZD1222 COVID-19 vaccine. The chain couples TRBV29-1 to TRBJ2-3; 7 nucleotides match TRBD2. Here the sequenced sample was peripheral blood, taken 28 days after the second AZD1222 dose. In DNA form, the CDR3 reads TGCAGCGTTGATGCGGGAGGCACAGATACGCAGTATTTT. This encodes CSVDAGGTDTQYF.